A single sample gave rise to the 10 T cell receptor beta chains below, sequenced in a study of Graves' ophthalmopathy and Graves' hyperthyroidism. Scientists amplified the TCR beta CDR3 regions from RNA transcripts. RT-PCR in the first round used HTBI primers; a second-round multiplex PCR followed. TCRdb passed the multiplex PCR reads through MiXCR, listing each CDR3 protein once. This repertoire shows 500,000 to 700,000 distinct CDR3 sequences, 22% found once; its top ten account for roughly 6.9%. The sequenced sample consisted of peripheral blood. All receptors come from a young woman with stable Graves' hyperthyroidism. Some clones in this sample may be carry-over from other donors' samples.

This clonotype has just a few counts. The DNA for the CDR3 is TGTGCCAGCACCGGAGATCTGCGGGGCCCGAAAAACATTCAGTACTTC. Translation gives CASTGDLRGPKNIQYF. The V gene is TRBV28, the J gene TRBJ2-4; tentative D call: TRBD2 (6 bases). V was shortened by 7 bases and J by 4 bases, with 20 bases between the two germline ends. Germline assignment: CDR1 MDHEN and CDR2 SYDVKM. This CDR3 spans 16 amino acids.

The chain has TRBV20-1 and TRBJ2-5, with D unresolved. Germline V lookup: CDR1 DFQATT, CDR2 SNEGSKA (reference sequence). V lost 1 base and J lost 0, with 12 bases in between. The CDR3 is 15 residues long. The CDR3 sequence is CSARVAADYQETQYF. CDR3 DNA: TGCAGTGCTAGAGTCGCCGCGGATTACCAAGAGACCCAGTACTTC.

Ten or more counts support this clonotype. Written as DNA, the CDR3 is TGCAGTGCCCAAACAGGGGAAGGAGGCTACGAGCAGTACTTC. It codes for CSAQTGEGGYEQYF. The genes are TRBV20-1 and TRBJ2-7; the match to TRBD1 covers 7 bases. This CDR3 has 14 amino acids. With 6 bases clipped from V and 3 bases from J, the junction kept 11 bases outside the gene matches. Germline-derived CDR1 and CDR2 are DFQATT and SNEGSKA (reference sequence).

This clonotype has at least ten counts. The chain recombines TRBV12-3 or TRBV12-4 with TRBJ1-5; 8 bases align to TRBD1. The CDR3 is 14 amino acids. After removal of 5 bases from V and 6 bases from J, the junction contained 6 bases not matched to a gene. DNA for the CDR3: TGTGCCAGCAGTAAAACAGGGGGGGTTCAGCCCCAGCATTTT. It encodes CASSKTGGVQPQHF.

Many counts were recorded for this clonotype. J is TRBJ2-3 and V is TRBV14; TRBD2 agrees at 7 bases. With V trimmed by 4 bases and J by 4 bases, 14 bases remained unmatched. Germline CDR1 SGHDN, CDR2 FVKESK. The CDR3 consists of 17 residues. The CDR3 DNA follows: TGTGCCAGCAGCCCTCTACTGGGGCGGGGAGGGGCAGATACGCAGTATTTT. It is translated as CASSPLLGRGGADTQYF.

This clonotype came up many times. The chain carries TRBV20-1 and TRBJ1-1; D unclear. The CDR3 sequence is 12 residues long. Germline CDR1 is DFQATT and CDR2 is SNEGSKA (reference sequence). V lost 4 bases and J 1 base, leaving 7 bases between the germline ends. The CDR3 here is CSANKQNTEAFF. CDR3 nucleotide sequence: TGCAGTGCTAACAAGCAGAACACTGAAGCTTTCTTT.

This clonotype was counted at least ten times. This chain links TRBV11-2 with TRBJ2-5; D is unresolved. The V gene lost 0 bases and the J gene lost 5 bases, with 4 bases spanning the gap. Per the germline V gene, CDR1 is SGHAT and CDR2 is FQNNGV. CDR3 size: 12 residues. The CDR3 is CASSLERETQYF. DNA for the CDR3: TGTGCCAGCAGCTTAGAGAGGGAGACCCAGTACTTC.

This clonotype was recorded a few times. This CDR3 reads CASRSAGNTGELFF. CDR3 DNA: TGTGCCAGTAGATCGGCGGGAAACACCGGGGAGCTGTTTTTT. This chain connects TRBV19 to TRBJ2-2; D is possibly TRBD2 (6 bases). Germline V gives CDR1 LNHDA, CDR2 SQIVND (reference sequence). The length of the CDR3 is 14 residues. V lost 6 bases and J lost 2, with 10 bases in between.

This clonotype appeared many times. CDR3 residues: CASSPPGTLNQPQHF. The CDR3 DNA follows: TGTGCCAGCAGTCCCCCCGGGACACTCAATCAGCCCCAGCATTTT. V and J are TRBV28 and TRBJ1-5, with TRBD1 as a possible D gene (6 bases). The CDR3 has 15 amino acids. CDR1 and CDR2 (germline): MDHEN, SYDVKM. V was cut by 5 bases and J by 3 bases, with 14 bases left in between.

Comments on this clonotype: One junction end disagrees with the germline gene, perhaps due to a read error. The rearrangement links TRBV5-1 to TRBJ2-7; TRBD1 agrees at 9 bases. Germline loops: CDR1 SGHRS, CDR2 YFSETQ. This CDR3 has 15 residues. DNA for the CDR3: TGCGGCAGCAGCTTGAAACAGGGGGCTGGGAACGAGCAGTACTTC. Protein product: CGSSLKQGAGNEQYF.